This entry is about one T cell receptor beta chain. Its antigen is still unknown. Between the trimmed V and J ends, which lost 2 bases and 1 base, there was a span of 9 bases. The germline CDR1 and CDR2 sequences are SGHRS and YFSETQ. The CDR3 is 14 amino acids. This sample is drawn from a study of glioma-infiltrating T cells after dendritic cell vaccination. Clones were read by immunoSEQ multiplex PCR, and TCRdb kept only the in-frame ones, dropping some. The table records about 92,000 clones, about nine tenths of them present only once. Overall study findings and caveats: Survival was not directly related to TCR clonality in these patients.

The sample in question was blood, obtained before dendritic cell vaccination. The origin of this receptor is a human donor with glioblastoma. The chain recombines TRBV5-1 with TRBJ1-1, with TRBD1 as a possible D gene (5 bases). The chain's CDR3 is CASSLSGWNTEAFF. The CDR3 nucleotides are TGCGCCAGCAGCTTATCAGGGTGGAACACTGAAGCTTTCTTT.